A single sample gave rise to the 20 T cell receptor beta chains below, sequenced in a study of PD-L1 blockade in urothelial cancer. The method was immunoSEQ multiplex PCR; TCRdb's version includes in-frame clones alone and lacks a portion of them. This table holds about 50,000 clones, under 90% found once. The time point is: pretreatment peripheral blood. The source was PBMCs, collected around atezolizumab (anti-PD-L1) treatment. Every receptor here comes from a man aged 70 or older with urothelial cancer.

This chain connects TRBV19 to TRBJ2-1; 7 bases line up with TRBD2. Germline-derived CDR1 and CDR2 are LNHDA and SQIVND (reference sequence). The CDR3 is made up of 12 amino acids. The trim removed 8 bases at V and 3 bases at J, leaving 1 base unmatched. As DNA, the CDR3 is TGTGCCAGTGGACTAGGCTACAATGAGCAGTTCTTC. It codes for CASGLGYNEQFF.

Comment on this clone: The germline gene is not matched at one end of the junction; a read error may be the cause. This same CDR3 is encoded by further DNA sequences in the sample. The chain carries TRBV15 and TRBJ2-7; 11 bases line up with TRBD1. This CDR3 contains 15 residues. The germline V gene encodes CDR1 LNHNV and CDR2 YYDKDF (reference sequence). The CDR3 coding sequence is TGTGCCACCAGCAGCAGGGACAGGGGGGTCTACGAGCAGTACTTT. Amino acid sequence: CATSSRDRGVYEQYF. Full variable domain (rest looked up from reference TRBV15 and TRBJ2-7): DAMVIQNPRYQVTQFGKPVTLSCSQTLNHNVMYWYQQKSSQAPKLLFHYYDKDFNNEADTPDNFQSRRPNTSFCFLDIRSPGLGDTAMYLCATSSRDRGVYEQYFGPGTRLTVT.

The CDR3 region is CASSYDLTFNEQFF. CDR3 DNA: TGTGCCAGCAGTTACGATTTGACTTTCAATGAGCAGTTCTTC. The V call is TRBV6-5, the J call TRBJ2-1; D is ambiguous. The CDR3 extends over 14 amino acids. V lost 2 bases, J lost 6 bases, and 11 bases lay in between. Germline lookup yields CDR1 MNHEY and CDR2 SVGAGI.

V and J are TRBV4-3 and TRBJ1-2, with D tentatively TRBD1 (6 bases). Germline V gene lookup returns CDR1 LGHNA and CDR2 YSLEER. The CDR3 spans 15 residues. V was cut by 1 base and J by 3 bases, with 12 bases left in between. CDR3 nucleotide sequence: TGCGCCAGCAGCCAAGCTCAGGGACAAGACTATGGCTACACCTTC. Translation: CASSQAQGQDYGYTF.

J is TRBJ1-4 and V is TRBV5-1, with D maybe TRBD1 (6 bases). The CDR3 consists of 14 residues. V shed 0 bases and J shed 5 bases, with 8 bases lying between them. Germline V gives CDR1 SGHRS, CDR2 YFSETQ. The CDR3 bases are TGCGCCAGCAGCTTGGGGGGGCTCAATGAAAAACTGTTTTTT. Translation: CASSLGGLNEKLFF.

The chain combines TRBV11-1 with TRBJ1-1, with D unresolved. In germline, CDR1 is SGHAT, CDR2 FQDESV (reference sequence). The CDR3 extends over 14 amino acids. V was cut by 3 bases and J by 0 bases, with 8 bases left in between. This chain's CDR3 is CASSFYGMNTEAFF. The CDR3 coding sequence is TGTGCCAGCAGCTTCTACGGTATGAACACTGAAGCTTTCTTT.

The table lists this clone with a few counts. The rearrangement links TRBV5-1 to TRBJ2-5; D uncertain. Trimming cost V 1 base and J 4 bases, with 5 bases left between them. CDR3 length: 12 residues. Germline V CDR1 and CDR2: SGHRS, YFSETQ. The CDR3, as DNA: TGCGCCAGCAGCTTGTCGGTAGAGACCCAGTACTTC. It encodes CASSLSVETQYF.

In this sample, this clone turned up a few times. The chain recombines TRBV7-9 with TRBJ1-3, with D maybe TRBD1 (6 bases). The CDR3 is 15 amino acids. Trimming shortened V by 7 bases and J by 1 base, and 14 bases separated the two germline ends. The germline CDR1 and CDR2 sequences are SEHNR and FQNEAQ (reference sequence). CDR3 residues: CASIRTAPSGNTIYF. The CDR3, as DNA: TGTGCCAGCATCCGGACAGCCCCATCTGGAAACACCATATATTTT.

The genes are TRBV2 and TRBJ1-2; 8 bases align to TRBD1. The CDR3 covers 15 residues. V lost 6 bases to trimming and J lost 4 bases; unmatched junction nucleotides: 10. From germline, CDR1 is SNHLY and CDR2 FYNNEI. The CDR3 DNA is TGTGCCAGCAGGCCCGGACAGGGCCTGGGCTATGGCTACACCTTC. Translation: CASRPGQGLGYGYTF.

This chain connects TRBV7-8 to TRBJ2-7; TRBD1 might be the D (5 bases). The V gene's germline CDR1 is SGHVS and CDR2 FQNEAQ. Trimming shortened V by 5 bases and J by 0 bases, and 11 bases separated the two germline ends. The CDR3 sequence is 14 residues long. This CDR3 reads CASSLRQHSYEQYF. In nucleotides, the CDR3 is TGTGCCAGCAGCCTTCGACAGCACTCCTACGAGCAGTACTTC.

V and J are TRBV6-5 and TRBJ1-1; TRBD1 aligns across 8 bases. After removal of 6 bases from V and 4 bases from J, the junction contained 4 bases not matched to a gene. The germline gives CDR1 MNHEY, CDR2 SVGAGI. The CDR3 extends over 13 amino acids. This chain's CDR3 is CASRNRGATEAFF. CDR3 nucleotide sequence: TGTGCCAGCAGGAACAGGGGGGCCACTGAAGCTTTCTTT.

The rearrangement links TRBV5-1 to TRBJ2-3; 8 nucleotides match TRBD2. V lost 5 bases to trimming and J lost 2 bases; unmatched junction nucleotides: 7. Germline CDR1 and CDR2: SGHRS and YFSETQ. CDR3 length equals 15 residues. CDR3 nucleotide sequence: TGCGCCAGCAGGGCCGGGACTAGAAACACAGATACGCAGTATTTT. It translates to CASRAGTRNTDTQYF.

The rearrangement joins TRBV7-9 to TRBJ2-5; D not certain. The CDR3 extends over 14 amino acids. Germline values: CDR1 SEHNR, CDR2 FQNEAQ (reference sequence). V dropped 0 bases and J dropped 4 bases, with 9 bases sitting between them. The CDR3 DNA follows: TGTGCCAGCAGCTTAGCCCGGCGAGGAGAGACCCAGTACTTC. Its translation is CASSLARRGETQYF.

The chain is built from TRBV6-1 and TRBJ1-2; 8 nucleotides line up with TRBD1. Germline V gene lookup returns CDR1 MNHNS and CDR2 SASEGT. V shed 2 bases, J shed 2 bases, and the junction held 13 bases outside the gene matches. This CDR3 comprises 18 residues. The CDR3 here is CASSEIGTGGTSNYGYTF. The CDR3 DNA follows: TGTGCCAGCAGTGAAATCGGGACAGGCGGTACTTCCAACTATGGCTACACCTTC.

The genes are TRBV30 and TRBJ2-2; 8 bases fit TRBD1. This CDR3 contains 15 residues. Germline V gene data show CDR1 as GTSNPN and CDR2 as SVGIG (reference sequence). Losses at the gene ends were 3 bases for V and 5 bases for J; bases not matched to a gene: 8. The CDR3 DNA reads as TGTGCCTGGAGCGTACATACAGGGGGGACCGGGGAGCTGTTTTTT. Protein: CAWSVHTGGTGELFF.

This chain connects TRBV28 to TRBJ2-1, with 9 bases identical to TRBD2. The CDR3 consists of 17 residues. After removal of 4 bases from V and 5 bases from J, the junction contained 12 bases not matched to a gene. Germline CDR1 is MDHEN and CDR2 is SYDVKM. The CDR3 region is CASSSQGSGRRNNEQFF. CDR3 DNA sequence: TGTGCCAGCAGTTCCCAGGGCAGCGGGAGGCGGAACAATGAGCAGTTCTTC.

V usage is TRBV6-1 and J usage is TRBJ1-2; TRBD1 might be the D (6 bases). The CDR3 is 15 residues long. Trimming shortened V by 2 bases and J by 8 bases, and 18 bases separated the two germline ends. The germline V gene has CDR1 MNHNS and CDR2 SASEGT. The CDR3 loop reads CASSELTGDRWGYTF. CDR3 DNA: TGTGCCAGCAGTGAACTGACTGGCGACAGGTGGGGCTACACCTTC.

V usage is TRBV5-4 and J usage is TRBJ2-2; TRBD1 might be the D (5 bases). The ends were cut back, 3 bases at V and 4 bases at J, with 16 bases in the middle. Germline loops: CDR1 SGHNT, CDR2 YYREEE (reference sequence). This CDR3 comprises 16 residues. The DNA of the CDR3 is TGTGCCAGCAGCTCCCCACAGCCTAGGGGCACCGGGGAGCTGTTTTTT. This sequence encodes CASSSPQPRGTGELFF.

The V and J genes are TRBV4-3 and TRBJ1-4; D is unclear. Germline CDR1 is LGHNA and CDR2 is YSLEER. V was trimmed by 0 bases and J by 4 bases, leaving 12 bases between them. The CDR3 runs to 16 residues. The DNA for the CDR3 is TGCGCCAGCAGCCAAGATAGGGAGGGTATTAATGAAAAACTGTTTTTT. It yields the protein CASSQDREGINEKLFF.

The gene calls are TRBV19 and TRBJ1-5, with 8 bases matching TRBD1. The CDR3 sequence is 15 residues long. The V gene's germline CDR1 is LNHDA and CDR2 SQIVND (reference sequence). J lost 9 bases, V lost 5 bases, and 12 bases had no gene match. CDR3 coding DNA: TGTGCCAGTAGTCCAATGACAGGGGTGGTGGTGCCCCAGCATTTT. It specifies CASSPMTGVVVPQHF.